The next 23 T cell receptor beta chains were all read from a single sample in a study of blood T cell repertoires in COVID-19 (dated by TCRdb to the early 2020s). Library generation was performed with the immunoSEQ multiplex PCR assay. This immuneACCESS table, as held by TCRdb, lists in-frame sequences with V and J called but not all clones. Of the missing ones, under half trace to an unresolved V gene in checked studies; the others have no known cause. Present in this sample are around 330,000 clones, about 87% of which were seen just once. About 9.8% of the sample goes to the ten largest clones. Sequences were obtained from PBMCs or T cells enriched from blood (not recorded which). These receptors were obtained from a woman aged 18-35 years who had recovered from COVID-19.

The CDR3 region is CASSQQGANEQFF. DNA for the CDR3: TGTGCCAGCAGCCAACAGGGGGCCAATGAGCAGTTCTTC. V is TRBV3-1 (or the pseudogene TRBV3-2) and J is TRBJ2-1, with 8 positions matching TRBD1. CDR3 size: 13 residues. Germline CDR1 is LGHDT and CDR2 is YNNKEL (reference sequence). Trimming at V came to 2 bases and at J to 6 bases, leaving 0 bases not matched to a gene.

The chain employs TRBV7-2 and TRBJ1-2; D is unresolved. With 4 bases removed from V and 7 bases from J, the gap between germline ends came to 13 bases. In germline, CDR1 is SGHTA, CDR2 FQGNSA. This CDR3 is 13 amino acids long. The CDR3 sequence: CASSSESVSGYTF. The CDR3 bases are TGTGCCAGCAGCTCCGAATCGGTATCTGGCTACACCTTC.

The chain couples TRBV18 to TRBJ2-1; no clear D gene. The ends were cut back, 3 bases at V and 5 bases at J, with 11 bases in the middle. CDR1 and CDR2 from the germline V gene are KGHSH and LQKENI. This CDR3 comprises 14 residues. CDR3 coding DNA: TGTGCCAGCTCACCGTTTCTCGAGGACAATGAGCAGTTCTTC. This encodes CASSPFLEDNEQFF. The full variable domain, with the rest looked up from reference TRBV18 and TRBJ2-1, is NAGVMQNPRHLVRRRGQEARLRCSPMKGHSHVYWYRQLPEEGLKFMVYLQKENIIDESGMPKERFSAEFPKEGPSILRIQQVVRGDSAAYFCASSPFLEDNEQFFGPGTRLTVL.

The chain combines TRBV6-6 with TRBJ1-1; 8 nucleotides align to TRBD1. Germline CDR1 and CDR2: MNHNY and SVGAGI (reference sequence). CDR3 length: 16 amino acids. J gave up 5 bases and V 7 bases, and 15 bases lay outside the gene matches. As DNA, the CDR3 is TGTGCCAGCACTCTGAAGGCAGGGGGCGCATGGACTGAAGCTTTCTTT. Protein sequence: CASTLKAGGAWTEAFF.

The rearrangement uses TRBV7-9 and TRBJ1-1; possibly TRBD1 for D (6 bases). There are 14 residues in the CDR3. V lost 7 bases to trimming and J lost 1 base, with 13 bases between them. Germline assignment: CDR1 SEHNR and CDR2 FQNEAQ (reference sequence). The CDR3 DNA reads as TGTGCCAGCACCAGATTACAGGGGAACACTGAAGCTTTCTTT. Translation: CASTRLQGNTEAFF.

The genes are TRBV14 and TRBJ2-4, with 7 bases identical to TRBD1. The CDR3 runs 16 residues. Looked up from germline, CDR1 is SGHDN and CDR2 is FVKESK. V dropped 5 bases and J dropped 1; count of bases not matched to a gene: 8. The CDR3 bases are TGTGCCAGCAGCGCCACGCACAGGGGTGCCAAAAACATTCAGTACTTC. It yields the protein CASSATHRGAKNIQYF.

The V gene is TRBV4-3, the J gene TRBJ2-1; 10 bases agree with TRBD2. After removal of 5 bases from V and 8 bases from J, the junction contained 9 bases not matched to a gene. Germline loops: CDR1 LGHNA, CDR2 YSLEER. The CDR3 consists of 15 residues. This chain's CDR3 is CASSYRASGSHEQFF. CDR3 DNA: TGCGCCAGCAGCTACCGCGCTAGCGGGAGCCATGAGCAGTTCTTC.

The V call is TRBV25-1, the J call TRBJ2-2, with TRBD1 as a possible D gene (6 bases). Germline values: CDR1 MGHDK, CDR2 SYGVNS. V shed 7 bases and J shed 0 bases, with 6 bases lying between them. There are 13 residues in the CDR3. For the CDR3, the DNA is TGTGCCAGCAACAGGGCGAACACCGGGGAGCTGTTTTTT. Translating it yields CASNRANTGELFF.

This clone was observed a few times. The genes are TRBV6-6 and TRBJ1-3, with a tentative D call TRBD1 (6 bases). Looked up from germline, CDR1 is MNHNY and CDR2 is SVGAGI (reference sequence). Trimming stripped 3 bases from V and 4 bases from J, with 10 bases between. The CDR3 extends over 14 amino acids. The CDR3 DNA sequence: TGTGCCAGCAGTTATGAGGGGGTCGGAAACACCATATATTTT. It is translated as CASSYEGVGNTIYF.

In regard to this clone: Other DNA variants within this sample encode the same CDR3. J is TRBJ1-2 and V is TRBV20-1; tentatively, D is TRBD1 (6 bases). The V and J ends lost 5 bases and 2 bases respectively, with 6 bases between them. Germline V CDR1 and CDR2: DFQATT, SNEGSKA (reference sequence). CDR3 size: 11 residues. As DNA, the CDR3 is TGCAGTGCTCAGGGGAACTATGGCTACACCTTC. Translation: CSAQGNYGYTF.

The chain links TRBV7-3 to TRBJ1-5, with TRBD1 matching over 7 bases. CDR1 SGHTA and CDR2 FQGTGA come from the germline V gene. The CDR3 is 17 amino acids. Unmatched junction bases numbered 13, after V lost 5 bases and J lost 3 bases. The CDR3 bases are TGTGCCAGCAGCCACCCCCGGGACAGCTCGTTCAATCAGCCCCAGCATTTT. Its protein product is CASSHPRDSSFNQPQHF. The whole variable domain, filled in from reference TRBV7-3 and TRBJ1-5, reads GAGVSQTPSNKVTEKGKYVELRCDPISGHTALYWYRQSLGQGPEFLIYFQGTGAADDSGLPNDRFFAVRPEGSVSTLKIQRTERGDSAVYLCASSHPRDSSFNQPQHFGDGTRLSIL.

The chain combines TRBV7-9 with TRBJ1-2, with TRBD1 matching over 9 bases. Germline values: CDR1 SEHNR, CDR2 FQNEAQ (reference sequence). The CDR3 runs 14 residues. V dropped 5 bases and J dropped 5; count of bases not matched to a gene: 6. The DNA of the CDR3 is TGTGCCAGCAGCCGGACAGGGGTTGGGTATGGCTACACCTTC. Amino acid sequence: CASSRTGVGYGYTF.

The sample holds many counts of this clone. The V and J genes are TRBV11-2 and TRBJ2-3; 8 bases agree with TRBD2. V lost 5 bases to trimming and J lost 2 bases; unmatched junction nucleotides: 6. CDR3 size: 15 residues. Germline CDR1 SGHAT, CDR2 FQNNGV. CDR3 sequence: CASSTREGFTDTQYF. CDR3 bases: TGTGCCAGCAGCACCCGGGAGGGATTCACAGATACGCAGTATTTT. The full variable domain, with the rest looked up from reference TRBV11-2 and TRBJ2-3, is EAGVAQSPRYKIIEKRQSVAFWCNPISGHATLYWYQQILGQGPKLLIQFQNNGVVDDSQLPKDRFSAERLKGVDSTLKIQPAKLEDSAVYLCASSTREGFTDTQYFGPGTRLTVL.

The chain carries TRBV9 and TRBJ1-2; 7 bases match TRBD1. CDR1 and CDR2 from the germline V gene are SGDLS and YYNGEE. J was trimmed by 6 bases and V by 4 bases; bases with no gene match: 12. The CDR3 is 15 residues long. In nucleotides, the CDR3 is TGTGCCAGCAGCCTCCCCAGACAGGGAGGTGATGGCTACACCTTC. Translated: CASSLPRQGGDGYTF.

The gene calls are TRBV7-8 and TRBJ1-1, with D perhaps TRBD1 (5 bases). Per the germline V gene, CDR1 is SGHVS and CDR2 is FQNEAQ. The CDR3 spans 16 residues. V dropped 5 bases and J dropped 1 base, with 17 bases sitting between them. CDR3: CASSRLAIQENTEAFF. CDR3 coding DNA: TGTGCCAGCAGCCGCCTCGCGATACAGGAGAACACTGAAGCTTTCTTT.

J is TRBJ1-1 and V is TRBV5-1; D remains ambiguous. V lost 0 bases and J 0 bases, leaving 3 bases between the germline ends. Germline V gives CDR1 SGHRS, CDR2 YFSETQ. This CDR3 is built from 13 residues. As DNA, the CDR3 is TGCGCCAGCAGCTTGGGTATGAACACTGAAGCTTTCTTT. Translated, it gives CASSLGMNTEAFF.

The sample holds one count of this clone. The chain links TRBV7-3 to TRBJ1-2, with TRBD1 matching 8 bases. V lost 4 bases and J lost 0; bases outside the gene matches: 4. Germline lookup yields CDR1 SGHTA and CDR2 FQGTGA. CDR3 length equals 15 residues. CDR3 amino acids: CASSSTGEANYGYTF. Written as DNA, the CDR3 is TGTGCCAGCAGCTCGACAGGGGAAGCTAACTATGGCTACACCTTC.

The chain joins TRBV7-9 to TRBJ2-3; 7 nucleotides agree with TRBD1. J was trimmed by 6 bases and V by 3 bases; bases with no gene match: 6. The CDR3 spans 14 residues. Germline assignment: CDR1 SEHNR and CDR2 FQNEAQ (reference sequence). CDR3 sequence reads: CASSLTGFVDTQYF. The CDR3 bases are TGTGCCAGCAGCTTGACAGGGTTCGTGGATACGCAGTATTTT.

The CDR3 DNA is TGTGCCAGCAGTCTTCCTAACTATGGCTACACCTTC. This sequence encodes CASSLPNYGYTF. This chain joins TRBV25-1 and TRBJ1-2; no reliable D call. Trimming removed 5 bases at V and 0 bases at J, with 4 bases between. Germline CDR1 MGHDK, CDR2 SYGVNS. The CDR3 sequence is 12 residues long.

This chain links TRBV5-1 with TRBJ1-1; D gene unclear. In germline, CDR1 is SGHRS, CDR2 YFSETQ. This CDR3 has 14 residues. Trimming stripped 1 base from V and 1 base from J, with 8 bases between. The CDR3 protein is CASSLRHTNTEAFF. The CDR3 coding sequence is TGCGCCAGCAGCTTGAGACACACGAACACTGAAGCTTTCTTT.

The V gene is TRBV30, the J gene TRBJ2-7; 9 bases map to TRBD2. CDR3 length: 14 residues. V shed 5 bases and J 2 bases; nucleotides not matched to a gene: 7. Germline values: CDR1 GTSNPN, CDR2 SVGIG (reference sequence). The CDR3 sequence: CAWGKTSGTYEQYF. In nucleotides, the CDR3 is TGTGCCTGGGGAAAGACTAGCGGTACCTACGAGCAGTACTTC.

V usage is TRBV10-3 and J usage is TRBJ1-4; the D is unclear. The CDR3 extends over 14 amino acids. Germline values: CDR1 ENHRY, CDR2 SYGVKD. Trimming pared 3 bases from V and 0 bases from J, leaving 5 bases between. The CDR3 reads CAISDAATNEKLFF. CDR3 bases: TGTGCCATCAGTGACGCGGCAACTAATGAAAAACTGTTTTTT.

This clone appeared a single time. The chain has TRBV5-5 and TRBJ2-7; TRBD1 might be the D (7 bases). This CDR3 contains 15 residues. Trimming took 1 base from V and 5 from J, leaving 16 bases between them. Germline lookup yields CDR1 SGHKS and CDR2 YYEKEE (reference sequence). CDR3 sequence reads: CASSLSQGGVHEQYF. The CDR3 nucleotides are TGTGCCAGCAGCTTGTCGCAGGGGGGCGTCCACGAGCAGTACTTC.